These 2 T cell receptor beta chains originate from one sample sequenced in a study of TIL therapy for anti-PD-1-resistant metastatic lung cancer (dated by TCRdb to the early 2020s). TCR beta CDR3 regions were amplified from genomic DNA with the immunoSEQ v3 hsTCRB kit using bias-controlled multiplex PCR. The source is immuneACCESS, and TCRdb retained only in-frame sequences with V and J called. Part of the clones is not carried over; for the studies checked, unresolved V genes explain less than half of this, and the remainder is unexplained. This sample lists about 17,000 clones; 83% were detected once. The top ten constitute about 2.2% of the sample. Read against the paper, the sample's time point label means: pre-treatment sample, taken before nivolumab and TIL therapy. The sample consisted of blood, taken at baseline. Receptor source: a person between 25 and 79 years old with non-small cell lung cancer.

The chain has TRBV7-2 and TRBJ2-5, with D maybe TRBD1 (5 bases). The CDR3 runs 15 residues. Trimming left V 5 bases short and J 1 base short, with 14 bases between. Germline loops: CDR1 SGHTA, CDR2 FQGNSA. The CDR3 is CASSPMGQLQETQYF. The CDR3 DNA follows: TGTGCCAGCAGCCCCATGGGGCAGCTCCAAGAGACCCAGTACTTC.

This sequence joins TRBV4-1 and TRBJ1-3; D is undetermined. CDR1 MGHRA and CDR2 YSYEKL come from the germline V gene. Trimming left V 1 base short and J 6 bases short, with 4 bases between. The CDR3 covers 12 residues. The CDR3 coding sequence is TGCGCCAGCAGCCAAGCTGAAAACACCATATATTTT. Translating gives CASSQAENTIYF.